The 15 T cell receptor beta chains reported below all come from one sample, sequenced in a study of blood T cell repertoires in COVID-19 (TCRdb year 2020). Libraries were built with the immunoSEQ multiplex PCR assay. Imported from immuneACCESS, the table was reduced by TCRdb to in-frame sequences with V and J called. These copies leave out some clones; in studies compared against another copy, an unresolved V gene accounts for under half, and the cause of the remainder is not known. This sample gives approximately 250,000 clones in total; around four fifths of them show up just once. Under 5.5% of the sample lies in the top ten. The material sequenced was peripheral blood. The origin of the receptors is a man aged 55 to 70 who had recovered from COVID-19.

The CDR3 DNA reads TGCGCCAGCAGCCCCGAGGGACAGGCCCAAAAACTGTTTTTT. It specifies CASSPEGQAQKLFF. The chain employs TRBV5-1 and TRBJ1-4; 8 bases agree with TRBD1. V shed 4 bases, J shed 9 bases, and the junction held 8 bases outside the gene matches. This CDR3 spans 14 amino acids. Germline assignment: CDR1 SGHRS and CDR2 YFSETQ.

The chain carries TRBV28 and TRBJ2-1; possibly TRBD2 for D (6 bases). Germline loops: CDR1 MDHEN, CDR2 SYDVKM. This CDR3 comprises 14 residues. V shed 8 bases and J shed 0 bases, with 11 bases lying between them. In nucleotides, the CDR3 is TGTGCCAGCTGCGGGGTGAGCTCCTACAATGAGCAGTTCTTC. Protein sequence: CASCGVSSYNEQFF.

This chain links TRBV5-1 with TRBJ2-1; 11 bases match TRBD1. Per germline, CDR1 SGHRS and CDR2 YFSETQ. The V gene end was trimmed by 4 bases and the J gene end by 6 bases; junction bases not matched to a gene: 9. The CDR3 loop spans 16 amino acids. The CDR3, as DNA: TGCGCCAGCAGCCCTATTCCGGGACAGGGGGGCAATGAGCAGTTCTTC. Amino acids: CASSPIPGQGGNEQFF.

V usage is TRBV18 and J usage is TRBJ1-6; D uncertain. The V gene lost 2 bases and the J gene lost 7 bases, with 3 bases spanning the gap. Germline CDR1 is KGHSH and CDR2 is LQKENI. This CDR3 is 12 amino acids long. The CDR3 here is CASSPSNSPLHF. Written as DNA, the CDR3 is TGTGCCAGCTCACCATCGAATTCACCCCTCCACTTT.

This clone was detected only a few times. The V gene is TRBV5-5, the J gene TRBJ1-3, with 8 bases identical to TRBD1. Trimming at V came to 0 bases and at J to 1 base, leaving 6 bases not matched to a gene. Germline V gene lookup returns CDR1 SGHKS and CDR2 YYEKEE (reference sequence). This CDR3 comprises 17 residues. DNA of the CDR3: TGTGCCAGCAGCTTGGGACCGACAGGGGTGTCTGGAAACACCATATATTTT. Translation gives CASSLGPTGVSGNTIYF.

The chain employs TRBV5-1 and TRBJ1-5; D gene ambiguous. Per the germline V gene, CDR1 is SGHRS and CDR2 is YFSETQ. Between the trimmed V and J ends, which lost 1 base and 3 bases, there was a span of 8 bases. The CDR3 covers 14 residues. The chain's CDR3 is CASSLTGINQPQHF. CDR3 sequence (DNA): TGCGCCAGCAGCTTGACGGGGATCAATCAGCCCCAGCATTTT. The full variable domain, rest sourced from reference TRBV5-1 and TRBJ1-5, is KAGVTQTPRYLIKTRGQQVTLSCSPISGHRSVSWYQQTPGQGLQFLFEYFSETQRNKGNFPGRFSGRQFSNSRSEMNVSTLELGDSALYLCASSLTGINQPQHFGDGTRLSIL.

The V and J genes are TRBV2 and TRBJ2-7; 11 nucleotides line up with TRBD2. CDR1 is SNHLY and CDR2 is FYNNEI in the germline V gene. The CDR3 contains 16 residues. The trim removed 6 bases at V and 2 bases at J, leaving 9 bases unmatched. Here the CDR3 reads CASSPWTSGPTYEQYF. The CDR3 DNA follows: TGTGCCAGCAGCCCCTGGACTAGCGGGCCCACCTACGAGCAGTACTTC. Full variable domain (remainder filled in from reference TRBV2 and TRBJ2-7): EPEVTQTPSHQVTQMGQEVILRCVPISNHLYFYWYRQILGQKVEFLVSFYNNEISEKSEIFDDQFSVERPDGSNFTLKIRSTKLEDSAMYFCASSPWTSGPTYEQYFGPGTRLTVT.

V gene TRBV20-1 combines with J gene TRBJ2-7; perhaps TRBD1 as D (5 bases). Germline-derived CDR1 and CDR2 are DFQATT and SNEGSKA (reference sequence). There are 11 residues in the CDR3. The CDR3 DNA is TGCAGCGCCGATCAGGGATACGAGCAGTACTTC. It encodes CSADQGYEQYF.

The chain is built from TRBV3-1 (or the pseudogene TRBV3-2) and TRBJ1-2; 9 nucleotides line up with TRBD1. Germline loops: CDR1 LGHDT, CDR2 YNNKEL (reference sequence). The CDR3 is made up of 15 amino acids. Germline trimming cut 2 bases from V and 8 bases from J; bases unmatched to any gene: 9. Here the CDR3 DNA reads TGTGCCAGCAGCCAATGGGGACAGGGTGGTGGCGGCTACACCTTC. Protein: CASSQWGQGGGGYTF.

The chain recombines TRBV30 with TRBJ2-7; D may be TRBD1 (5 bases). The V gene's germline CDR1 is GTSNPN and CDR2 SVGIG (reference sequence). The CDR3 has 11 amino acids. Trimming pared 5 bases from V and 4 bases from J, leaving 9 bases between. CDR3 DNA sequence: TGTGCCTGGTCACAGGAATACGAGCAGTACTTC. Protein product: CAWSQEYEQYF. The full variable domain, in which reference TRBV30 and TRBJ2-7 provide the parts outside the CDR3, is SQTIHQWPATLVQPVGSPLSLECTVEGTSNPNLYWYRQAAGRGLQLLFYSVGIGQISSEVPQNLSASRPQDRQFILSSKKLLLSDSGFYLCAWSQEYEQYFGPGTRLTVT.

The chain has TRBV7-9 and TRBJ1-2; 7 nucleotides agree with TRBD1. The CDR3 extends over 16 amino acids. Germline assignment: CDR1 SEHNR and CDR2 FQNEAQ (reference sequence). Trimming cost V 4 bases and J 5 bases; bases outside gene matches: 13. The CDR3 sequence is CASSYDRAPNGYGYTF. CDR3 nucleotide sequence: TGTGCCAGCAGCTATGACAGGGCCCCGAACGGGTATGGCTACACCTTC.

The rearrangement joins TRBV9 to TRBJ2-5; 10 bases are a match to TRBD2. In germline, CDR1 is SGDLS, CDR2 YYNGEE. Unmatched junction bases numbered 10, after V lost 4 bases and J lost 1 base. This CDR3 is built from 17 residues. The CDR3 DNA follows: TGTGCCAGCAGCCCCGCCCCGACTAGCGGGTCCCAAGAGACCCAGTACTTC. This encodes CASSPAPTSGSQETQYF.

This clone was picked up one time. The V gene is TRBV5-6, the J gene TRBJ1-1; D remains unclear. V lost 5 bases and J 4 bases, leaving 15 bases between the germline ends. Germline V gene data show CDR1 as SGHDT and CDR2 as YYEEEE. This CDR3 comprises 14 residues. The CDR3 bases are TGTGCCAGCAGAGGGCGGGGTCGGGGCACTGAAGCTTTCTTT. As protein: CASRGRGRGTEAFF.

The chain uses TRBV20-1 and TRBJ2-1; 9 nucleotides line up with TRBD2. The CDR3 sequence is 16 residues long. CDR1 DFQATT and CDR2 SNEGSKA come from the germline V gene (reference sequence). V shed 3 bases and J 0 bases; nucleotides not matched to a gene: 6. The CDR3 loop reads CSASSSGTSSYNEQFF. The CDR3 region has the DNA TGCAGTGCTAGTTCTAGCGGGACGAGCTCCTACAATGAGCAGTTCTTC.

The chain combines TRBV18 with TRBJ1-1; D is undetermined. Trimming removed 6 bases at V and 4 bases at J, with 15 bases between. This CDR3 region has 14 residues. Germline V gene data show CDR1 as KGHSH and CDR2 as LQKENI. The CDR3 DNA is TGTGCCAGCTCCCCAACCCCCGAGCTCACTGAAGCTTTCTTT. It translates to CASSPTPELTEAFF.